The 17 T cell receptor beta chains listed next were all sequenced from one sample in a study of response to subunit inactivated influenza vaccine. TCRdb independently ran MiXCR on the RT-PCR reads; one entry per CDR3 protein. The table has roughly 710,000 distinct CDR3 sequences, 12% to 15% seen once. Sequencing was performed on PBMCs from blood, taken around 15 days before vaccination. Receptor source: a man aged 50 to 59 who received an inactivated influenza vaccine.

Written as DNA, the CDR3 is TGTGCCAGCAGTACAAGTAGCGGGAGGGTCTCAGATACGCAGTATTTT. It codes for CASSTSSGRVSDTQYF. This chain connects TRBV12-3 or TRBV12-4 to TRBJ2-3, with 11 positions matching TRBD2. With V trimmed by 5 bases and J by 4 bases, 8 bases remained unmatched. This CDR3 is built from 16 residues.

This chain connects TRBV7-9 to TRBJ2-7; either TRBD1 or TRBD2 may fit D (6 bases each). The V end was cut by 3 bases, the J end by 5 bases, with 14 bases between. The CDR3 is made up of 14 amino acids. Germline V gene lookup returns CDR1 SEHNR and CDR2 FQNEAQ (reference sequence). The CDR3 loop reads CASSLGRGPNEQYF. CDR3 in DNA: TGTGCCAGCAGCTTGGGTCGGGGGCCGAACGAGCAGTACTTC.

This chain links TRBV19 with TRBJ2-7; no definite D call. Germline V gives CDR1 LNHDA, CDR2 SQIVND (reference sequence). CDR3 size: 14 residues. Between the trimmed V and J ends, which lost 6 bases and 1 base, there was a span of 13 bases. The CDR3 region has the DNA TGTGCCAGTAGAGCGAGCAGAAGGTCCTACGAGCAGTACTTC. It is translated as CASRASRRSYEQYF.

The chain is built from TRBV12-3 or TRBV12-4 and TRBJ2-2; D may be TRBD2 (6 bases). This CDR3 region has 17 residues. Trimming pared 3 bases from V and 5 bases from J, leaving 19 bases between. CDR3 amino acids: CASSFGIGGPGTGELFF. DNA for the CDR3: TGTGCCAGCAGTTTTGGTATCGGGGGACCGGGGACCGGGGAGCTGTTTTTT.

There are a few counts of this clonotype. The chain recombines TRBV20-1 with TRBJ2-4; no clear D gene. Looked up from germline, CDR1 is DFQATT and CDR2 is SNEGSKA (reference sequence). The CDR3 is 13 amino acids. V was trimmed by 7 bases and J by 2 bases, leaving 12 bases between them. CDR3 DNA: TGCAGTGTTAGCCCCCGAACCAAAAACATTCAGTACTTC. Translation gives CSVSPRTKNIQYF.

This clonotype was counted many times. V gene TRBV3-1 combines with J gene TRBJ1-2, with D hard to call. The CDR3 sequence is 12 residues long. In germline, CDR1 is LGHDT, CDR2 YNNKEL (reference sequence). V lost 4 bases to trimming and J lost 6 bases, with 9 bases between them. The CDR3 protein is CASSLARDGYTF. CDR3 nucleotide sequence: TGTGCCAGCAGCCTAGCAAGGGATGGCTACACCTTC.

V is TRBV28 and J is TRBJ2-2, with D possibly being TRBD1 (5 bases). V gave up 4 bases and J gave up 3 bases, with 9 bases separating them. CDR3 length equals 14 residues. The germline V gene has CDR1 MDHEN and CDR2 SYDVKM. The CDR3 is CASSYTGYTGELFF. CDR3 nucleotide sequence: TGTGCCAGCAGTTACACAGGATACACCGGGGAGCTGTTTTTT.

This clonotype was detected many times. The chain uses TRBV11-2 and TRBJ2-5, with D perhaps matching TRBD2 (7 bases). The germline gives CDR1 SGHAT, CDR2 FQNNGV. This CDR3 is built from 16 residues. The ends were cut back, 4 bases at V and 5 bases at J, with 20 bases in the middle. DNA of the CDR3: TGTGCCAGCAGCTCCCTGCGGGGGCCACGGCGGGAGACCCAGTACTTC. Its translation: CASSSLRGPRRETQYF.

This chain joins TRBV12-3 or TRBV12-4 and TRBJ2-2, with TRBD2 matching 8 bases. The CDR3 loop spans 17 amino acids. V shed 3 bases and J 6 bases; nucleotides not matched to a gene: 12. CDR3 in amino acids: CASSLGGGLVFAGELFF. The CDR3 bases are TGTGCCAGCAGTTTGGGGGGGGGACTAGTATTCGCCGGGGAGCTGTTTTTT.

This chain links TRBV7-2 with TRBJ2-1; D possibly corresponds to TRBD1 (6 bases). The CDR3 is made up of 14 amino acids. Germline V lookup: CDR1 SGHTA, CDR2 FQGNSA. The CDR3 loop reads CADLWTASYNEQFF. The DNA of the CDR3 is TGTGCAGACCTATGGACAGCCTCCTACAATGAGCAGTTCTTC.

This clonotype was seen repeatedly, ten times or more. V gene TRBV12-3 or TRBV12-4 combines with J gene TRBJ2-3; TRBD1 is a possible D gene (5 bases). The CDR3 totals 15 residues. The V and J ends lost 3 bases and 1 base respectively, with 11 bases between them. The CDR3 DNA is TGTGCCAGCAGTTTTTGGGGCGACGGCACAGATACGCAGTATTTT. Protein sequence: CASSFWGDGTDTQYF.

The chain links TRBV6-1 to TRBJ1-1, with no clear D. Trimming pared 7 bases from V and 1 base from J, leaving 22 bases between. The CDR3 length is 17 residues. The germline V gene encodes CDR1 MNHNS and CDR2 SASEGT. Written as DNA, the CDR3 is TGTGCCAGCAAAACGAATGCGGCAGGCAGAAAGAACACTGAAGCTTTCTTT. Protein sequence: CASKTNAAGRKNTEAFF.

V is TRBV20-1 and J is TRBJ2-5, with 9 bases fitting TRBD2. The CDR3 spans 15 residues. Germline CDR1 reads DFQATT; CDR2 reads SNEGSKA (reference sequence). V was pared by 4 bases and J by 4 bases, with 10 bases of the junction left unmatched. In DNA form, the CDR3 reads TGCAGTGCTAACCCCCCCGCGGGAGGGCTAGAGACCCAGTACTTC. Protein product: CSANPPAGGLETQYF.

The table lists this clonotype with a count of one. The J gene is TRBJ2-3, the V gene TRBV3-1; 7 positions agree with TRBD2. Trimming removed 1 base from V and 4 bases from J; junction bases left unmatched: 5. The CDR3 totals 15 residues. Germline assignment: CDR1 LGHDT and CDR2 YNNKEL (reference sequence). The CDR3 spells CASSQGGGVPDTQYF. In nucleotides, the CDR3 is TGTGCCAGCAGCCAAGGGGGAGGGGTTCCAGATACGCAGTATTTT.

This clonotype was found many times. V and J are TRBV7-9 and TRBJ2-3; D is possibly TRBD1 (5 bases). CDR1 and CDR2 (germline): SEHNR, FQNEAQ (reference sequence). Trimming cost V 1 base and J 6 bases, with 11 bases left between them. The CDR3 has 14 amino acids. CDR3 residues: CASSLDLNRDTQYF. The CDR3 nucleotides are TGTGCCAGCAGCTTAGACCTGAACAGGGATACGCAGTATTTT.

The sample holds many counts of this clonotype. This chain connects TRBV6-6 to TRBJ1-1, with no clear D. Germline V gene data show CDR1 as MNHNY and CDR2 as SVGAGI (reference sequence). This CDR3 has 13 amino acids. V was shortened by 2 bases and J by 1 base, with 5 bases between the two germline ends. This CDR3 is CASSYDGNTEAFF. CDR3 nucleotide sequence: TGTGCCAGCAGTTACGACGGGAACACTGAAGCTTTCTTT.

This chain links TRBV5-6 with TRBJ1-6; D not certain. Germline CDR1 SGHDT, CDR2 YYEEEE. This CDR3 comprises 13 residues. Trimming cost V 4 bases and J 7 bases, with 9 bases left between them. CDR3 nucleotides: TGTGCCAGCAGCCCTGTGGGGAATTCACCCCTCCACTTT. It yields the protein CASSPVGNSPLHF.